This T cell receptor beta chain was sequenced for a study of T cells in localized non-small cell lung cancer. Study-wide results and limits: Adjacent lung exhibited a median of about 56 among the 100 most abundant tumor clones. Maximal T cell clonality occurred in uninvolved adjacent lung, with tumor ranking below it.

The length of the CDR3 is 13 residues. Trimming took 1 base from V and 7 from J, leaving 12 bases between them. Germline V CDR1 and CDR2: SGHNT, YYREEE (reference sequence). On this clone: Its cognate antigen is unknown.

Assay: immunoSEQ multiplex PCR; the TCRdb copy retains only in-frame clones and omits some. Here the sample spans 75,000 to 80,000 clones, around 89% being singletons. The specimen was peripheral blood, collected before any cancer treatment. V is TRBV5-4 and J is TRBJ2-7; tentative D call: TRBD1 (5 bases). This sequence originates from a woman aged 35-75 years with stage I squamous cell lung carcinoma. The CDR3 is CASSLRGAGEQYF. CDR3 DNA sequence: TGTGCCAGCAGCTTGCGTGGGGCCGGAGAGCAGTACTTC. The complete variable domain, with remaining parts taken from reference TRBV5-4 and TRBJ2-7, reads ETGVTQSPTHLIKTRGQQVTLRCSSQSGHNTVSWYQQALGQGPQFIFQYYREEENGRGNFPPRFSGLQFPNYSSELNVNALELDDSALYLCASSLRGAGEQYFGPGTRLTVT.